This T cell receptor (beta chain) was profiled in a study of blood T cells in healthy people across ages. Study-wide background: Capture via template switching afforded approximately one barcoded beta molecule per two T cells. Regarding the study as a whole: It was found that TCR beta diversity correlated strongly with the percentage of naive T cells. Compared with aged donors, long-lived donors showed fewer expanded clones, suggesting selection.

Together with a sample-barcoded 5' primer, a J-beta primer mix was included in a second PCR lasting roughly 6 to 12 cycles. TCRdb independently ran MiXCR on the 5' RACE reads; one entry per CDR3 protein. The repertoire holds over 950,000 distinct CDR3 sequences, with less than 45% as singletons. Germline CDR1 is SGHTA and CDR2 is FQGNSA. Trimming removed 1 base at V and 7 bases at J, with 13 bases between. The CDR3 is 14 residues long. A note on this clonotype: What it binds is unknown.

In each sample, at least 6.5 million PBMCs were isolated. This receptor was taken from a young man in good health. The chain has TRBV7-2 and TRBJ1-1; TRBD1 is a possible D gene (6 bases). What was sequenced was blood. The CDR3 region is CASSLEGTRIEAFF. The CDR3 region has the DNA TGTGCCAGCAGCTTAGAAGGGACAAGAATTGAAGCTTTCTTT.